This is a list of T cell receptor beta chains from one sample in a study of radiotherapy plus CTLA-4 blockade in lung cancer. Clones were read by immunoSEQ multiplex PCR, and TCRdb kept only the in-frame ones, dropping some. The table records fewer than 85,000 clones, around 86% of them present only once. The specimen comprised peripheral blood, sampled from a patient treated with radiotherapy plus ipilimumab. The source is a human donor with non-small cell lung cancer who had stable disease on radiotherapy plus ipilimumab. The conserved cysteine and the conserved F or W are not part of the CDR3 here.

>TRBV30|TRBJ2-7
AWTVDSGAYEQY
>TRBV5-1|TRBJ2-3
ASSRSGGPGDTQY
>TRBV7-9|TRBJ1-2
ASSRESGGDYGYT
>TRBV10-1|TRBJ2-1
ATLLFTSGDSYEQF
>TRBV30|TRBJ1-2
AWKRGGYT
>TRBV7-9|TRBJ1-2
ASSQGQGAAGYT
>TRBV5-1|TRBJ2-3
ASSLALGSDTQY
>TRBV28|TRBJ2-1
ASSRGQSYNEQF
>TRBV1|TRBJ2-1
TSSQVSLAGEYNEQF
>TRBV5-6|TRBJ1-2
ASTKTIYGYT
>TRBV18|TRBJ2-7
ASSPPGLAGSSSYEQY
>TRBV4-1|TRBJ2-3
ASGLAGDIDTQY
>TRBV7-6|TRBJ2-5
ASSTQTTEETQY